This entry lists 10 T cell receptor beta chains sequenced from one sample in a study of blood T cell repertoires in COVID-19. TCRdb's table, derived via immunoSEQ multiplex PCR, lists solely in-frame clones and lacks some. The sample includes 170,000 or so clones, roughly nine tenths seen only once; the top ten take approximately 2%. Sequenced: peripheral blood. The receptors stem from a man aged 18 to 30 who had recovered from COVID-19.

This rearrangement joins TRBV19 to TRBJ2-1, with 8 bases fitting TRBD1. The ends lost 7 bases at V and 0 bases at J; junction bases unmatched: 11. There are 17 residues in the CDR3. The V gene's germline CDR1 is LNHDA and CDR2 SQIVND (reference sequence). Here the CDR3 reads CASMAGQAESSYNEQFF. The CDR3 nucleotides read TGTGCCAGTATGGCGGGACAGGCTGAAAGCTCCTACAATGAGCAGTTCTTC.

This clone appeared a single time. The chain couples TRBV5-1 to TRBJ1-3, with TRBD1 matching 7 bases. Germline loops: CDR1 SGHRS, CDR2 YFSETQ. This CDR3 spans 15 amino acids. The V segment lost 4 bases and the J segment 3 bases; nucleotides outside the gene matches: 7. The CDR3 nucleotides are TGCGCCAGCAGCCCCCGGACAGGCGGTGGAAACACCATATATTTT. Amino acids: CASSPRTGGGNTIYF.

CDR3 region: CASSFAQGAPGELFF. In DNA form, the CDR3 reads TGCGCCAGCAGCTTCGCGCAGGGGGCTCCCGGGGAGCTGTTTTTT. V gene TRBV5-1 combines with J gene TRBJ2-2; 8 nucleotides line up with TRBD1. After removal of 2 bases from V and 6 bases from J, the junction contained 6 bases not matched to a gene. The germline V gene has CDR1 SGHRS and CDR2 YFSETQ. There are 15 residues in the CDR3.

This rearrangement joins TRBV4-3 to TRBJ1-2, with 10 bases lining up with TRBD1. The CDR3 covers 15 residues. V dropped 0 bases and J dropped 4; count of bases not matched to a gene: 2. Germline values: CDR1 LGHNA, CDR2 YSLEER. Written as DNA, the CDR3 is TGCGCCAGCAGCCAAGATTGGGACAGGGGCTATGGCTACACCTTC. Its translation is CASSQDWDRGYGYTF.

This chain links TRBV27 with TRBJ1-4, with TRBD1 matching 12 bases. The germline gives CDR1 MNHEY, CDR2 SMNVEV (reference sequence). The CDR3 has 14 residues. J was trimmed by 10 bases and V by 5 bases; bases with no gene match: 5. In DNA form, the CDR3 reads TGTGCCAGCAGTCCCGGGACAGGGGGCGTAAAACTGTTTTTT. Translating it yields CASSPGTGGVKLFF.

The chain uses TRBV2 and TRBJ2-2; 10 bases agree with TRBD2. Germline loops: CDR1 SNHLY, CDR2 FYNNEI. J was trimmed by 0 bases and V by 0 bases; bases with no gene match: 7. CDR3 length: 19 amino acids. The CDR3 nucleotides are TGTGCCAGCAGTGAAGCGCATCTTCTAGCGGGAGCGAACACCGGGGAGCTGTTTTTT. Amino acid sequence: CASSEAHLLAGANTGELFF.

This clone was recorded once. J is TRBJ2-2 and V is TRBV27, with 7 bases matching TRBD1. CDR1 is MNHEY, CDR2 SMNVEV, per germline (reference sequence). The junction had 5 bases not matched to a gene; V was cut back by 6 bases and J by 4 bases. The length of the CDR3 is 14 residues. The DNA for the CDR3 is TGTGCCAGCAGCTTCAGGGGGTCCACCGGGGAGCTGTTTTTT. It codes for CASSFRGSTGELFF.

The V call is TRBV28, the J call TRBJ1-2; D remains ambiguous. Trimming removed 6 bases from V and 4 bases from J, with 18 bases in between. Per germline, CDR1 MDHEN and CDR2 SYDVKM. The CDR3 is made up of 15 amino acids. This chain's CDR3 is CASSRGISRFYGYTF. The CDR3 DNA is TGTGCCAGCAGCCGAGGGATCAGCAGATTCTATGGCTACACCTTC.

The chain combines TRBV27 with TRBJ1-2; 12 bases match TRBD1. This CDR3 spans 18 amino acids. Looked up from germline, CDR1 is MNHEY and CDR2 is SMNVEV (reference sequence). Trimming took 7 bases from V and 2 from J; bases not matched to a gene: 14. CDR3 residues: CASTEGDRGRMVNYGYTF. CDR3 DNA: TGTGCCAGCACCGAGGGGGACAGGGGGCGCATGGTGAACTATGGCTACACCTTC.

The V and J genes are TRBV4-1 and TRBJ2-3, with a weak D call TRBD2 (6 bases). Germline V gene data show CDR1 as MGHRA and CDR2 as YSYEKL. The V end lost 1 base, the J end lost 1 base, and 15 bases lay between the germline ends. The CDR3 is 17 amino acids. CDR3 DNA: TGCGCCAGCAGCCAAGGACCGGGATCGGGGGGCACAGATACGCAGTATTTT. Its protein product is CASSQGPGSGGTDTQYF.